This T cell receptor beta chain appears in the sequencing data of a study of T-cell reconstitution after alpha-beta-depleted transplantation in children. The table lists this clonotype with a few counts. Construction of the TCRbeta library involved unique molecular identifiers. TCRdb reprocessed the PCR reads via MiXCR and lists one record per CDR3 protein. Among over 550,000 distinct CDR3 sequences listed, roughly a tenth were seen once. The TCR was taken from a human donor who donated a stem cell graft to a child with acute myeloid leukemia. The sequencing used PBMCs from the stem cell graft donor, collected from the stem cell graft.

CDR3 coding DNA: TGTGCCAGCAGCTTCTCACTAGCGGGAGGGCCGATTGAGCAGTTCTTC. Translating gives CASSFSLAGGPIEQFF. The chain combines TRBV7-3 with TRBJ2-1; 13 nucleotides line up with TRBD2. CDR3 size: 16 residues. Trimming cost V 3 bases and J 9 bases; bases outside gene matches: 8. Germline assignment: CDR1 SGHTA and CDR2 FQGTGA.